One T cell receptor beta chain is described in this entry. Its target is unknown. Between the trimmed V and J ends, which lost 0 bases and 5 bases, there was a span of 11 bases. CDR1 and CDR2 from the germline V gene are MNHNS and SASEGT. The CDR3 loop spans 15 amino acids. The sample comes from a study of T cell repertoires in cytomegalovirus infection. Study information: Peptides in the study included HLA-C-restricted and HLA-B-restricted CMV epitopes. Indications came from public TCR beta signatures; they pointed to CMV infection and to a matching HLA type.

In TCRdb, the reads were re-called with MiXCR into one record per CDR3 protein. The sample holds hundreds of thousands of distinct CDR3 sequences; 30% to 35% are singletons and the top ten take roughly 18%. General study points: In two of eight donors, the top clonotype was HLA-C-restricted CMV-specific. Cumulative frequency of public TCR beta families picked out carriers of CMV plus the relevant HLA.

The sequences come from cultured PBMCs, collected from culture after CMV antigen stimulation. The sequence derives from a human donor in good health (CMV status not recorded). Some clones in this sample may be carry-over from other donors' samples. The V gene is TRBV6-1, the J gene TRBJ1-5; a weak D match, TRBD1 (5 bases). In DNA form, the CDR3 reads TGTGCCAGCAGTGAAGCAGGCAGGGTATATCAGCCCCAGCATTTT. Residues: CASSEAGRVYQPQHF.